The next 24 T cell receptor beta chains were all read from a single sample in a study of beta chain features in type 1 diabetes. What was sequenced were expressed TCRB transcripts, since all of the isolated RNA had been reverse transcribed. Produced via immunoSEQ multiplex PCR; TCRdb's table is partial and in-frame only. The table lists 900,000 or so clones, about a sixth of them singletons. Sequenced sample: naive CD4+ T cells from blood. All receptors derive from a woman under 30 in good health.

This clone occurred a few times. The rearrangement joins TRBV29-1 to TRBJ2-1, with D possibly matching TRBD2 (6 bases). Deletions cut 6 bases from V and 8 bases from J, with 20 bases between. The CDR3 is made up of 14 amino acids. The germline gives CDR1 SQVTM, CDR2 ANQGSEA. CDR3 coding DNA: TGCAGCGTCGGTAAAAATAGCGGCCGGGATGAGCAGTTCTTC. Amino acids: CSVGKNSGRDEQFF.

The chain joins TRBV18 to TRBJ2-3; D unclear. The V end was cut by 4 bases, the J end by 2 bases, with 7 bases between. CDR3 length equals 13 residues. The V gene's germline CDR1 is KGHSH and CDR2 LQKENI. CDR3 residues: CASSLNPTDTQYF. The DNA for the CDR3 is TGTGCCAGCTCACTCAACCCCACAGATACGCAGTATTTT. The full variable domain, its missing parts supplied by reference TRBV18 and TRBJ2-3, is NAGVMQNPRHLVRRRGQEARLRCSPMKGHSHVYWYRQLPEEGLKFMVYLQKENIIDESGMPKERFSAEFPKEGPSILRIQQVVRGDSAAYFCASSLNPTDTQYFGPGTRLTVL.

This clone occurred a few times. The V gene is TRBV5-4, the J gene TRBJ1-1; D may be TRBD1 (6 bases). Germline loops: CDR1 SGHNT, CDR2 YYREEE (reference sequence). This CDR3 is built from 17 residues. The ends were cut back, 1 base at V and 1 base at J, with 17 bases in the middle. CDR3 sequence reads: CASSLQTGGPPNTEAFF. The DNA of the CDR3 is TGTGCCAGCAGCTTGCAGACAGGCGGACCCCCGAACACTGAAGCTTTCTTT.

This clone was seen a handful of times. The rearrangement joins TRBV16 to TRBJ1-4; D may be TRBD1 (6 bases). CDR1 and CDR2 (germline): KGHSY, FQNENV. The CDR3 runs 15 residues. With 0 bases removed from V and 4 bases from J, the gap between germline ends came to 9 bases. CDR3 nucleotide sequence: TGTGCCAGCAGCCAATCCGGACAGCTTAATGAAAAACTGTTTTTT. Translated, it gives CASSQSGQLNEKLFF.

To note about this clone: Other nucleotide sequences from this sample produce the same CDR3. This chain uses TRBV20-1 with TRBJ1-1; no firm D call. With 4 bases removed from V and 0 bases from J, the gap between germline ends came to 3 bases. Per the germline V gene, CDR1 is DFQATT and CDR2 is SNEGSKA (reference sequence). The CDR3 covers 11 residues. The CDR3 loop reads CSAKVNTEAFF. The CDR3 DNA follows: TGCAGTGCTAAGGTGAACACTGAAGCTTTCTTT.

This clone was detected only a few times. The V call is TRBV10-3, the J call TRBJ2-5, with D possibly called TRBD1 or TRBD2 (5 bases each). Trimming shortened V by 8 bases and J by 0 bases, and 7 bases separated the two germline ends. CDR1 and CDR2 (germline): ENHRY, SYGVKD. The CDR3 runs to 12 residues. The CDR3 here is CAIGTDQETQYF. DNA of the CDR3: TGTGCCATCGGGACGGACCAAGAGACCCAGTACTTC.

The V call is TRBV28, the J call TRBJ1-5; a possible D gene is TRBD1 (6 bases). Per germline, CDR1 MDHEN and CDR2 SYDVKM. The CDR3 runs 17 residues. V was trimmed by 6 bases and J by 3 bases, leaving 21 bases between them. This chain's CDR3 is CASRRTKTGYLNQPQHF. As DNA, the CDR3 is TGTGCCAGCAGGAGGACCAAGACAGGATATCTCAATCAGCCCCAGCATTTT.

The chain is built from TRBV9 and TRBJ2-7, with 7 bases that match TRBD2. V lost 4 bases and J lost 0; bases outside the gene matches: 10. CDR3 length: 16 amino acids. Germline CDR1 is SGDLS and CDR2 is YYNGEE. The CDR3 spells CASSPFAGRTSYEQYF. CDR3 nucleotides: TGTGCCAGCAGCCCCTTCGCCGGGAGGACCTCCTACGAGCAGTACTTC. Combining the CDR3 with reference TRBV9 and TRBJ2-7 gives the whole variable domain DSGVTQTPKHLITATGQRVTLRCSPRSGDLSVYWYQQSLDQGLQFLIQYYNGEERAKGNILERFSAQQFPDLHSELNLSSLELGDSALYFCASSPFAGRTSYEQYFGPGTRLTVT.

In this sample, this clone turned up a few times. V and J are TRBV7-8 and TRBJ2-1, with D unresolved. This CDR3 comprises 14 residues. V was shortened by 2 bases and J by 5 bases, with 10 bases between the two germline ends. Per germline, CDR1 SGHVS and CDR2 FQNEAQ. CDR3 residues: CASSLRSPDNEQFF. The CDR3, as DNA: TGTGCCAGCAGCTTACGGTCGCCAGACAATGAGCAGTTCTTC.

This clone appeared a few times. The V call is TRBV5-1, the J call TRBJ2-7; tentatively, D is TRBD1 or TRBD2 (6 bases each). Per the germline V gene, CDR1 is SGHRS and CDR2 is YFSETQ. Trimming took 2 bases from V and 3 from J, leaving 12 bases between them. The CDR3 runs 14 residues. The CDR3 region has the DNA TGCGCCAGCAGCTTCGAGGGGGGCGGCTACGAGCAGTACTTC. This codes for CASSFEGGGYEQYF.

The chain employs TRBV11-2 and TRBJ1-2, with D unclear. Trimming took off 5 bases at V and 2 bases at J, with 12 bases between the two ends. The germline gives CDR1 SGHAT, CDR2 FQNNGV. CDR3 size: 14 residues. The CDR3 spells CASSPLQLNYGYTF. CDR3 DNA: TGTGCCAGCAGCCCGTTGCAGTTAAACTATGGCTACACCTTC. The full variable domain, with the rest looked up from reference TRBV11-2 and TRBJ1-2, is EAGVAQSPRYKIIEKRQSVAFWCNPISGHATLYWYQQILGQGPKLLIQFQNNGVVDDSQLPKDRFSAERLKGVDSTLKIQPAKLEDSAVYLCASSPLQLNYGYTFGSGTRLTVV.

This clone was detected a few times. The chain employs TRBV4-2 and TRBJ1-2; no firm D call. This CDR3 comprises 16 residues. V was clipped by 2 bases and J by 4 bases, with 17 bases between them. Germline V gene lookup returns CDR1 LGHNA and CDR2 YNFKEQ. For the CDR3, the DNA is TGTGCCAGCAGCCAAACGGCGGCCCAGCTTATCTATGGCTACACCTTC. It codes for CASSQTAAQLIYGYTF.

This rearrangement joins TRBV7-9 to TRBJ2-2; TRBD2 is a possible D gene (6 bases). Germline V gene sequence: CDR1 SEHNR, CDR2 FQNEAQ (reference sequence). V was trimmed by 5 bases and J by 4 bases, leaving 26 bases between them. The CDR3 contains 19 residues. CDR3 in amino acids: CASSTGLGLLSTSTGELFF. The CDR3 DNA reads as TGTGCCAGCAGCACGGGGCTGGGACTTCTCTCCACCTCCACCGGGGAGCTGTTTTTT.

V gene TRBV7-9 combines with J gene TRBJ2-5; D may be TRBD1 or TRBD2 (6 bases each). V was pared by 0 bases and J by 1 base, with 12 bases between. Germline-derived CDR1 and CDR2 are SEHNR and FQNEAQ (reference sequence). The CDR3 covers 16 residues. CDR3 residues: CASSLALGGGQETQYF. CDR3 nucleotides: TGTGCCAGCAGCTTAGCGCTCGGAGGGGGCCAAGAGACCCAGTACTTC.

In this sample, this clone turned up a few times. The V and J genes are TRBV15 and TRBJ2-3; 11 bases match TRBD2. The CDR3 totals 18 residues. With 0 bases clipped from V and 4 bases from J, the junction kept 9 bases outside the gene matches. CDR1 is LNHNV, CDR2 YYDKDF, per germline (reference sequence). The CDR3 coding sequence is TGTGCCACCAGCAGAGATCGGTCTAGCGGGAGGTCAGCAGATACGCAGTATTTT. Its protein product is CATSRDRSSGRSADTQYF.

The chain has TRBV2 and TRBJ2-1, with 11 bases that match TRBD2. Germline CDR1 reads SNHLY; CDR2 reads FYNNEI. This CDR3 spans 14 amino acids. V shed 7 bases, J shed 7 bases, and the junction held 6 bases outside the gene matches. The CDR3 DNA sequence: TGTGCCAGCACAACACTAGCGGGAGCTAATGAGCAGTTCTTC. Protein sequence: CASTTLAGANEQFF.

This clone was counted a few times. The chain uses TRBV28 and TRBJ2-2; possibly TRBD1 for D (6 bases). The germline gives CDR1 MDHEN, CDR2 SYDVKM. The CDR3 contains 15 residues. V shed 10 bases and J shed 3 bases, with 18 bases lying between them. The CDR3 DNA reads TGTGCCACCGATAAACAGGGTCTCGACACCGGGGAGCTGTTTTTT. Translation: CATDKQGLDTGELFF.

This clone appeared a few times. The chain links TRBV9 to TRBJ2-2, with D unclear. This CDR3 spans 15 amino acids. The V gene lost 3 bases and the J gene lost 3 bases, with 12 bases spanning the gap. Germline V gene lookup returns CDR1 SGDLS and CDR2 YYNGEE. This chain's CDR3 is CASSAKLTDTGELFF. The CDR3 DNA is TGTGCCAGCAGCGCCAAGCTTACAGACACCGGGGAGCTGTTTTTT.

This chain joins TRBV28 and TRBJ2-7, with 10 positions matching TRBD1. In germline, CDR1 is MDHEN, CDR2 SYDVKM. This CDR3 contains 15 residues. Trimming at V came to 6 bases and at J to 2 bases, leaving 7 bases not matched to a gene. The CDR3 sequence: CASSNAGTGAYEQYF. The CDR3 region has the DNA TGTGCCAGCAGCAACGCCGGGACAGGGGCCTACGAGCAGTACTTC.

This clone was seen only a few times. The chain employs TRBV28 and TRBJ2-4; tentatively, D is TRBD1 (6 bases). The V and J ends lost 6 bases and 2 bases respectively, with 17 bases between them. Germline V lookup: CDR1 MDHEN, CDR2 SYDVKM. The CDR3 covers 16 residues. The CDR3 nucleotides are TGTGCCAGCAGCCGTCTGTTAGGGGGAACCAAAAACATTCAGTACTTC. It translates to CASSRLLGGTKNIQYF.

This clone occurred a few times. The chain links TRBV5-1 to TRBJ2-1; a weak D match, TRBD2 (6 bases). Germline V gives CDR1 SGHRS, CDR2 YFSETQ. Trimming shortened V by 2 bases and J by 4 bases, and 13 bases separated the two germline ends. CDR3 size: 15 residues. CDR3 sequence reads: CASSLTGEVYNEQFF. The CDR3 nucleotides are TGCGCCAGCAGCTTAACGGGAGAGGTTTACAATGAGCAGTTCTTC.

There are a few counts of this clone. This sequence joins TRBV27 and TRBJ2-7; 9 bases align to TRBD1. This CDR3 region has 17 residues. J gave up 2 bases and V 2 bases, and 10 bases lay outside the gene matches. Germline CDR1 reads MNHEY; CDR2 reads SMNVEV (reference sequence). CDR3 nucleotides: TGTGCCAGCAGTTTAGGCCAGGGACAGGGAAGGGCCTACGAGCAGTACTTC. Translation: CASSLGQGQGRAYEQYF.

This clone has a handful of counts. The J gene is TRBJ2-1, the V gene TRBV5-1; D ambiguous. Trimming stripped 0 bases from V and 2 bases from J, with 6 bases between. Per germline, CDR1 SGHRS and CDR2 YFSETQ. The CDR3 runs 14 residues. CDR3 loop: CASSLGQPYNEQFF. DNA for the CDR3: TGCGCCAGCAGCTTGGGGCAGCCCTACAATGAGCAGTTCTTC.

This clone was found a few times. The sample carries other DNA sequences with the same CDR3. V is TRBV7-2 and J is TRBJ2-7; 8 bases line up with TRBD1. The CDR3 is 13 amino acids. The germline V gene encodes CDR1 SGHTA and CDR2 FQGNSA. The ends lost 4 bases at V and 4 bases at J; junction bases unmatched: 3. The CDR3, as DNA: TGTGCCAGCAGCTCCCAGGGGGCGTACGAGCAGTACTTC. Its protein is CASSSQGAYEQYF.